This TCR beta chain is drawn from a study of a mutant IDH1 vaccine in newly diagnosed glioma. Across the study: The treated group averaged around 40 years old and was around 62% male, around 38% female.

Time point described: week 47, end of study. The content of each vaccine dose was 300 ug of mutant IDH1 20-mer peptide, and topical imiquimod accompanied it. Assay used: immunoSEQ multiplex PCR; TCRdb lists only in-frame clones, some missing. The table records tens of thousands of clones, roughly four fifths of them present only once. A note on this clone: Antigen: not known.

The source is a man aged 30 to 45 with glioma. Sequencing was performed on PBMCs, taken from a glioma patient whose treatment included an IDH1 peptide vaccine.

The CDR3 coding sequence is TGTGCCAGCAGTTCTTTTTCTTCAGGGGGCTCGGAGACCCAGTACTTC. Protein sequence: CASSSFSSGGSETQYF. The chain employs TRBV6-6 and TRBJ2-5; 8 positions agree with TRBD1. The length of the CDR3 is 16 residues. V trimming: 4 bases; J trimming: 5 bases; junction bases outside the gene matches: 12. Looked up from germline, CDR1 is MNHNY and CDR2 is SVGAGI (reference sequence).